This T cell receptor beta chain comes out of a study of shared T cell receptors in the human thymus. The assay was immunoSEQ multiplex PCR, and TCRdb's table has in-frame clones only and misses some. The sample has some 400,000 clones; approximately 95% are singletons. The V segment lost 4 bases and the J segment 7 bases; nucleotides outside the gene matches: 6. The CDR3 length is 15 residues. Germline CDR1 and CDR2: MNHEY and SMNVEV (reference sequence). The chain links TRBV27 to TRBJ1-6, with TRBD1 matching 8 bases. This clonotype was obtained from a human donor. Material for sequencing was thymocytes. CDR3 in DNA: TGTGCCAGCAGTTCCTCAGGGGGCAGGAATTCACCCCTCCACTTT. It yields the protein CASSSSGGRNSPLHF.